This T cell receptor (beta chain) was sequenced for a study of regulatory T cells in long-lasting Graves disease. Study findings and constraints: The TCR repertoire of persistent Graves' patients was less diverse than that of newly diagnosed ones. New patients shared around 980 public clonotypes, and persistent patients shared more, with 2,500 to 3,000.

This clonotype has a count of ten or more. Its specificity is unknown. Indicated time point: persistent/refractory GD, antithyroid drugs over 5 years with positive TRAb. Extracted PBMC RNA gave rise to the TCR library. CDR3-region Arm-PCR and iRepertoire HTBI primers produced the TCR beta libraries. Original handling: Across the samples, identification revealed just over 60 TRBV and 15 or so TRBJ segments. TCRdb reprocessed the multiplex PCR reads via MiXCR and lists one record per CDR3 protein. The V and J calls and clone size are TCRdb's, not the authors'. Seen here are about 460,000 distinct CDR3 sequences, approximately 22% observed once, and the top ten hold about 12%. CDR3 length: 14 amino acids. V shed 6 bases, J shed 5 bases, and the junction held 9 bases outside the gene matches. Germline CDR1 SNHLY, CDR2 FYNNEI.

The V call is TRBV2, the J call TRBJ2-5; 7 bases align to TRBD2. The origin of this receptor is a female donor with Graves disease. Sequenced material: peripheral blood mononuclear cells (PBMCs), taken when the disease was refractory, from a patient treated with antithyroid drugs. The DNA for the CDR3 is TGTGCCAGCAGATGGGCCCGGGAGGAGGAGACCCAGTACTTC. It translates to CASRWAREEETQYF.